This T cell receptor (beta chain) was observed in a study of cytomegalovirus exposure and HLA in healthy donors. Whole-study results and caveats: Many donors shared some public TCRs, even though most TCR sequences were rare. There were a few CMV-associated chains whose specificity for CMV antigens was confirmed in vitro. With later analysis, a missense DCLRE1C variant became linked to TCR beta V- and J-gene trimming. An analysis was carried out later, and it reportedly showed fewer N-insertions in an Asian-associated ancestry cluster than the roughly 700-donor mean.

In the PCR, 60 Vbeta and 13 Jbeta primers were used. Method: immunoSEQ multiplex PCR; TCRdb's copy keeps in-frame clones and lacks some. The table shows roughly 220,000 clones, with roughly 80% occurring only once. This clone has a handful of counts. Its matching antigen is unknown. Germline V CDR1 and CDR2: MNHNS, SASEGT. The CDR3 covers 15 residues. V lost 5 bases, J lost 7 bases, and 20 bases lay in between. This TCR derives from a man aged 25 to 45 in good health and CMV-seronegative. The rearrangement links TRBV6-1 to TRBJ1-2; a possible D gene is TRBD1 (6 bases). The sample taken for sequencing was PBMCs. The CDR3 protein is CASSRVGAVSGGYTF. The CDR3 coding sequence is TGTGCCAGCAGTCGGGTGGGGGCAGTAAGCGGTGGCTACACCTTC.